This T cell receptor (beta chain) comes out of a study of T cell responses to AZD1222 COVID-19 vaccine. Findings of the study overall: There were mostly white British donors and more females than males, and clonal diversity was possibly underestimated. Nearly half of spike-specific TCRs reportedly go after variant regions that carry no mutations. Only a handful of individuals given AZD1222 were seropositive at baseline.

This clone appeared a few times. What it binds is unknown. TCRdb's table, derived via immunoSEQ multiplex PCR, lists solely in-frame clones and lacks some. The sample lists around 100,000 clones, around 87% occurring once. The V gene lost 0 bases and the J gene lost 2 bases, with 17 bases spanning the gap. Germline V gene sequence: CDR1 MNHEY, CDR2 SMNVEV (reference sequence). The CDR3 loop spans 19 amino acids. The chain is built from TRBV27 and TRBJ1-6; D remains ambiguous. Specimen: peripheral blood, collected on day 0 of MenACWY control vaccination. This sequence originates from an adult in good health. The CDR3 sequence: CASSLSRVEGGTYNSPLHF. The DNA for the CDR3 is TGTGCCAGCAGTTTATCCCGGGTAGAGGGAGGAACCTATAATTCACCCCTCCACTTT.